This TCR beta chain was profiled in a study of OX40 agonist ivuxolimab in advanced cancers. Study overall: Patients got intravenous ivuxolimab at 0.01 to 10 mg/kg every 2 weeks. Prior therapy, whether anti-PD-1, anti-PD-L1 or anti-CTLA-4, was allowed, and approximately 37% had some.

This CDR3 has 15 residues. Details on this clone: Its antigen is unknown.

General observations from the study: Relative to CD4+ cells, CD8+ T cells on average had more expanded clones. In the 0.1 to 3.0 mg/kg range, CD4+ and CD8+ blood T cells had expanded clonally by week 6.

The method was immunoSEQ multiplex PCR; TCRdb's version includes in-frame clones alone and lacks a portion of them. The data show 75,000 to 95,000 clones, roughly 90% seen once. The chain employs TRBV21-1 and TRBJ2-7; whether TRBD1, the table's D call, matches the DNA was not checked. TRBV21-1 is a documented pseudogene. Material: CD4+ or CD8+ T cells sorted from blood, obtained in a trial of the OX40 agonist ivuxolimab. This clonotype was obtained from an adult with an advanced solid tumor such as melanoma, head and neck, liver or kidney cancer. Written as DNA, the CDR3 is TGTGCCAGCAGCAAAACGACAGGGGTCGACTACGAGCAGTACTTC. It encodes CASSKTTGVDYEQYF.